Detailed here is one T cell receptor (beta chain). The V segment lost 2 bases and the J segment 5 bases; nucleotides outside the gene matches: 18. Germline CDR1 MNHEY, CDR2 SVGEGT. CDR3 length: 20 residues. This record belongs to a study of blood T cell repertoires in COVID-19. Looking at the study overall: Samples of COVID-19 (acute and convalescent) were obtained from the United States, Italy and Spain. PBMCs, B-cell-depleted T cells, or T cells were the source of the cDNA or gDNA that made up the material.

Source study methods: Cell counts per sample came from amplifying reference gene primers. The repertoire was sequenced with immunoSEQ multiplex PCR; TCRdb's copy has only in-frame clones and lacks some. That table furnishes V, J and clone size, whereas the DNA furnished D and trimming. The sample has more than 200,000 clones, approximately 86% seen once. Enrollment of patients from Seattle took place during active infection, with longitudinal follow-up. Sequenced sample: peripheral blood. This receptor was taken from a woman aged 60-75 years with COVID-19, enrolled during active disease. This sequence joins TRBV6-2 or TRBV6-3 and TRBJ2-1, with 10 bases fitting TRBD2. The CDR3 DNA is TGTGCCAGCAGTTACCTCCTTGGACATCCGGGACTAGCGTTCCACAATGAGCAGTTCTTC. It encodes CASSYLLGHPGLAFHNEQFF.